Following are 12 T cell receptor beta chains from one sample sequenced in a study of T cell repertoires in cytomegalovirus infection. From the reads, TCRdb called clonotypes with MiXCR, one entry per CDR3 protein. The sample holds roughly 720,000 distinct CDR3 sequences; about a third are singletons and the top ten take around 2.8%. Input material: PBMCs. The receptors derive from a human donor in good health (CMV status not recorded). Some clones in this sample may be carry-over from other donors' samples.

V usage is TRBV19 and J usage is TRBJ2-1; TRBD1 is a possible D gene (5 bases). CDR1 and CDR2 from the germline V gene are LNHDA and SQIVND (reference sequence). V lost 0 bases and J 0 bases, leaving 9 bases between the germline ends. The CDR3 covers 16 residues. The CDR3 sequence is CASSIETTASYNEQFF. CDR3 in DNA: TGTGCCAGTAGTATAGAGACGACAGCCTCCTACAATGAGCAGTTCTTC.

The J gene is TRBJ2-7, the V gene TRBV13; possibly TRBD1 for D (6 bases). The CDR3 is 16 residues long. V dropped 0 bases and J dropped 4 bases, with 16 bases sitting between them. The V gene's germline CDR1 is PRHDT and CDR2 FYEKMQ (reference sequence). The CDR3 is CASSLGPGELLYEQYF. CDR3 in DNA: TGTGCCAGCAGCTTAGGGCCAGGGGAACTACTTTACGAGCAGTACTTC.

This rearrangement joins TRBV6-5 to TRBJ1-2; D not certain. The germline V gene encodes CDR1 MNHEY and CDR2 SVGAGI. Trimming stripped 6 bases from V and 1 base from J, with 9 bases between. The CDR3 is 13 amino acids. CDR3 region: CASRSTNNYGYTF. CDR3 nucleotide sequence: TGTGCCAGCAGATCCACTAATAACTATGGCTACACCTTC.

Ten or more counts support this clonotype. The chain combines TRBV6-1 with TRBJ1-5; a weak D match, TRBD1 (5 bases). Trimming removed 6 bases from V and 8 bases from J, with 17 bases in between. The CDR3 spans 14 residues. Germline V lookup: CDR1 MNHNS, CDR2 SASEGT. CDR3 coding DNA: TGTGCCAGCAGGGGGTACCCTGGAGGGGAGCCCCAGCATTTT. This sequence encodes CASRGYPGGEPQHF.

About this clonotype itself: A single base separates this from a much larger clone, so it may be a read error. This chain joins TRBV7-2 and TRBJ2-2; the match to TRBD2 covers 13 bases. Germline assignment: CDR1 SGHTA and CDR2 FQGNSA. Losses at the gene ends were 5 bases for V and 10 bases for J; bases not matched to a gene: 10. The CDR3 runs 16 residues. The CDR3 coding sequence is TGTGCCAGCAGCGCCTGGACTAGCGGGAGTGGACAGGAGCTGTTTTTT. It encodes CASSAWTSGSGQELFF.

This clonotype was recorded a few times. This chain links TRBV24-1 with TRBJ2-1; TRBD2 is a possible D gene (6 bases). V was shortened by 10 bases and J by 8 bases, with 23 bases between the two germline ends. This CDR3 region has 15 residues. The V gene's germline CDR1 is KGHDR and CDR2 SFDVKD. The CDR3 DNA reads TGTGCCACAGCAGTGGGAGGTCAGGGAGACGATGAGCAGTTCTTC. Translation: CATAVGGQGDDEQFF.

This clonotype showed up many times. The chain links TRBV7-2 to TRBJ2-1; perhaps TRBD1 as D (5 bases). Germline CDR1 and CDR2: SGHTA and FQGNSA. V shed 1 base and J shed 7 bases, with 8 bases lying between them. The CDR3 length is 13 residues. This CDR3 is CASSLGQRNEQFF. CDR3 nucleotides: TGTGCCAGCAGCTTAGGACAGAGGAATGAGCAGTTCTTC.

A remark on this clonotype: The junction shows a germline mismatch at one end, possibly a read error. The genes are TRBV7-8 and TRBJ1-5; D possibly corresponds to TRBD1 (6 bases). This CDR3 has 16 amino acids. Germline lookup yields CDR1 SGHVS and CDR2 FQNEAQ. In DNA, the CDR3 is TGTGCCAGCAGCTTAGCGCCTCAGGGGTTTGAATGGACCCAGCCTTTT. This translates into CASSLAPQGFEWTQPF.

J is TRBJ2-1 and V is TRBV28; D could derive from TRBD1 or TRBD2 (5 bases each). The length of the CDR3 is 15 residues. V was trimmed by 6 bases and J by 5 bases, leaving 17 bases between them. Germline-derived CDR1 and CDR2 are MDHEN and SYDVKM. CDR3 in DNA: TGTGCCAGCAGCGGCCTGGGGGAACGTAACAATGAGCAGTTCTTC. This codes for CASSGLGERNNEQFF.

The CDR3 DNA sequence: TGTGCCAGCAGACTTGGGGTTGAGGGCCGGGCTTTCTTT. It encodes CASRLGVEGRAFF. The V gene is TRBV28, the J gene TRBJ1-1; no reliable D call. Germline V gene lookup returns CDR1 MDHEN and CDR2 SYDVKM. V lost 6 bases and J 11 bases, leaving 19 bases between the germline ends. The CDR3 runs 13 residues.

DNA of the CDR3: TGTGCCAGCAGCCATACTCAGGGGAGAGTCTCCTACAATGAGCAGTTCTTC. Its translation is CASSHTQGRVSYNEQFF. The J gene is TRBJ2-1, the V gene TRBV7-9; D may be TRBD1 (6 bases). The V end lost 5 bases, the J end lost 0 bases, and 17 bases lay between the germline ends. The CDR3 sequence is 17 residues long. CDR1 and CDR2 from the germline V gene are SEHNR and FQNEAQ (reference sequence). Full variable domain (missing parts from reference TRBV7-9 and TRBJ2-1): DTGVSQNPRHKITKRGQNVTFRCDPISEHNRLYWYRQTLGQGPEFLTYFQNEAQLEKSRLLSDRFSAERPKGSFSTLEIQRTEQGDSAMYLCASSHTQGRVSYNEQFFGPGTRLTVL.

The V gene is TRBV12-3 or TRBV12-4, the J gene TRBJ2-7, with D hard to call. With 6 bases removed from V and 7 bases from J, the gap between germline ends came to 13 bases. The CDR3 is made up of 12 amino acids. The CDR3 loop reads CASRSMGKEQYF. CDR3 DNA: TGTGCCAGCAGAAGCATGGGGAAGGAGCAGTACTTC.